This T cell receptor (beta chain) was documented in a study of T cell responses to AZD1222 COVID-19 vaccine. Study-level points and caveats: Following two doses of AZD1222, Spike-specific TCR breadth and depth rose. White British people made up most donors, females outnumbered males, and clonal diversity was possibly underestimated. Mapped onto spike, vaccine-associated CD4 TCRs spanned it and were dominant at 160-218 and 743-854. The number of AZD1222 recipients seropositive at baseline was only five to seven.

On this clone itself: Its antigen remains unknown.

This CDR3 contains 15 residues. Per the germline V gene, CDR1 is LGHDT and CDR2 is YNNKEL (reference sequence). V lost 3 bases to trimming and J lost 5 bases, with 13 bases between them. Libraries were prepared by immunoSEQ multiplex PCR; TCRdb keeps only in-frame clonotypes and omits some of them. The sample consists of around 88,000 clones, about 90% of them appearing once. J is TRBJ1-4 and V is TRBV3-1 (or the pseudogene TRBV3-2); the D gene is possibly TRBD1 (6 bases). The clonotype comes from an adult in good health. Sample: peripheral blood, taken on day 0 of MenACWY control vaccination. The CDR3 DNA follows: TGTGCCAGCAGCCATAGGACAGACCTGAATGAAAAACTGTTTTTT. This gives the protein CASSHRTDLNEKLFF.